This entry lists 8 T cell receptor beta chains sequenced from one sample in a study of identical twins (dated by TCRdb to the mid-2010s). The library was generated by 5' RACE. Instrument on record: Illumina HiSeq 2000. In-frame beta chains were kept once TCRdb had trimmed the public reads at Q25 with fastp and called clones with MiXCR. Each CDR3 protein appears once, grouped with its most common genes and DNA. The sample table holds around 470,000 distinct CDR3 sequences, of which 14% were seen once. The ten biggest clones cover around 0.48% of the sample. These data are also associated with another study on yellow fever vaccine responses in identical twins.

Sample: CD4+ T cells sorted from blood. The receptors were sampled from a woman between 18 and 29 years old in good health.

This clonotype was seen many times. This chain joins TRBV15 and TRBJ2-4; the D call may be TRBD1 or TRBD2 (5 bases each). V lost 2 bases to trimming and J lost 0 bases, with 20 bases between them. CDR1 and CDR2 from the germline V gene are LNHNV and YYDKDF (reference sequence). The CDR3 sequence is 19 residues long. The CDR3 nucleotides read TGTGCCACCAGCAGATCCCGGGACGTAGGGGTTCGAGCCAAAAACATTCAGTACTTC. This translates into CATSRSRDVGVRAKNIQYF.

The chain has TRBV20-1 and TRBJ2-1; the D gene could be TRBD1 or TRBD2 (5 bases each). The germline CDR1 and CDR2 sequences are DFQATT and SNEGSKA (reference sequence). Trimming took off 3 bases at V and 0 bases at J, with 9 bases between the two ends. The CDR3 loop spans 14 amino acids. The CDR3 DNA sequence: TGCAGTGCTAGTGGGACCACCTCCTACAATGAGCAGTTCTTC. Its translation is CSASGTTSYNEQFF.

This clonotype has more than one count but fewer than ten. V usage is TRBV3-1 and J usage is TRBJ1-1; no clear D. The germline gives CDR1 LGHDT, CDR2 YNNKEL (reference sequence). Trimming pared 1 base from V and 4 bases from J, leaving 4 bases between. The CDR3 runs 12 residues. The DNA of the CDR3 is TGTGCCAGCAGCCAAGGCACCACTGAAGCTTTCTTT. Protein product: CASSQGTTEAFF.

There are many counts of this clonotype. The J gene is TRBJ2-7, the V gene TRBV12-3 or TRBV12-4; TRBD1 might be the D (8 bases). The CDR3 runs 13 residues. V was clipped by 7 bases and J by 5 bases, with 15 bases between them. CDR3 sequence reads: CASKQGGANEQYF. The CDR3 DNA follows: TGTGCCAGCAAACAGGGGGGGGCCAACGAGCAGTACTTC.

The table lists this clonotype with many counts. The chain joins TRBV7-9 to TRBJ2-7; 14 bases line up with TRBD2. This CDR3 has 15 amino acids. The V gene's germline CDR1 is SEHNR and CDR2 FQNEAQ (reference sequence). The ends lost 5 bases at V and 2 bases at J; junction bases unmatched: 2. The CDR3 sequence is CASSPTSGRAYEQYF. In DNA form, the CDR3 reads TGTGCCAGCAGCCCGACTAGCGGGAGGGCCTACGAGCAGTACTTC.

The V and J genes are TRBV20-1 and TRBJ2-7; 13 nucleotides agree with TRBD2. The CDR3 is 15 amino acids. V shed 1 base and J 3 bases; nucleotides not matched to a gene: 3. Germline V gene lookup returns CDR1 DFQATT and CDR2 SNEGSKA (reference sequence). CDR3 protein: CSARGTSGSGYEQYF. The CDR3 DNA reads as TGCAGTGCTAGAGGGACTAGCGGGAGCGGCTACGAGCAGTACTTC.

J is TRBJ1-6 and V is TRBV2; D remains unclear. The germline V gene encodes CDR1 SNHLY and CDR2 FYNNEI. V shed 7 bases and J shed 4 bases, with 14 bases lying between them. This CDR3 has 15 residues. CDR3 residues: CASIAEARYNSPLHF. CDR3 sequence (DNA): TGTGCCAGCATCGCCGAGGCCCGATATAATTCACCCCTCCACTTT. The complete variable domain, with remaining parts taken from reference TRBV2 and TRBJ1-6, reads EPEVTQTPSHQVTQMGQEVILRCVPISNHLYFYWYRQILGQKVEFLVSFYNNEISEKSEIFDDQFSVERPDGSNFTLKIRSTKLEDSAMYFCASIAEARYNSPLHFGNGTRLTVT.

The rearrangement joins TRBV29-1 to TRBJ1-2; 9 bases line up with TRBD1. CDR3 size: 12 residues. V gave up 6 bases and J gave up 4 bases; unmatched junction bases: 3. The germline V gene has CDR1 SQVTM and CDR2 ANQGSEA. The CDR3 region has the DNA TGCAGCGTGGACAGGGGCCCCTATGGCTACACCTTC. Amino acids: CSVDRGPYGYTF. Using reference TRBV29-1 and TRBJ1-2 for the parts outside the CDR3, the full variable domain is SAVISQKPSRDICQRGTSLTIQCQVDSQVTMMFWYRQQPGQSLTLIATANQGSEATYESGFVIDKFPISRPNLTFSTLTVSNMSPEDSSIYLCSVDRGPYGYTFGSGTRLTVV.